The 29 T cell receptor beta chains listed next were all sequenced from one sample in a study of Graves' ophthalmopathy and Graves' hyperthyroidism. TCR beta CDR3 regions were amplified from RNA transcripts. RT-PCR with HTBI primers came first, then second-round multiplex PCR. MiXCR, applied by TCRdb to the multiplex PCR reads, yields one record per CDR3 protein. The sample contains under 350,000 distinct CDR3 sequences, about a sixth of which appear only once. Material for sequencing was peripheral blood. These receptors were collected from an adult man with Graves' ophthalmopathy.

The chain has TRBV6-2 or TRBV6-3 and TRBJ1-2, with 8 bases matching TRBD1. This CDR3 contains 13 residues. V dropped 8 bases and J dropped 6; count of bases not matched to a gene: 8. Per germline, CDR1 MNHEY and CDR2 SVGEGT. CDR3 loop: CASEDREVNGYTF. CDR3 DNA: TGTGCCAGCGAGGACAGGGAAGTTAATGGCTACACCTTC.

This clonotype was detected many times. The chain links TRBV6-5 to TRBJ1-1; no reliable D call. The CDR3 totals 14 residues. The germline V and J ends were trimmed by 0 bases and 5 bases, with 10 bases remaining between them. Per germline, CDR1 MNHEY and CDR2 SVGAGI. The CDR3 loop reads CASSYSRVGTEAFF. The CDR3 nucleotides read TGTGCCAGCAGTTACTCCCGGGTTGGGACTGAAGCTTTCTTT.

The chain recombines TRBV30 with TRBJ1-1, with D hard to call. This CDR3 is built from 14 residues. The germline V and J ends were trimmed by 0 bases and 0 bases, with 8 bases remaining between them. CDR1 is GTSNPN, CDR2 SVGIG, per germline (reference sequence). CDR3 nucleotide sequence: TGTGCCTGGAGTGTGTCTCGGATGAACACTGAAGCTTTCTTT. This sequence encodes CAWSVSRMNTEAFF.

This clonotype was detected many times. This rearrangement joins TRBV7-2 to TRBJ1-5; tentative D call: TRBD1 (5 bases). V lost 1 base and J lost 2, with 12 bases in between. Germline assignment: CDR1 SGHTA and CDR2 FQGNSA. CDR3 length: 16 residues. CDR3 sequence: CASSLGPGMGNQPQHF. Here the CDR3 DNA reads TGTGCCAGCAGCTTAGGACCAGGGATGGGCAATCAGCCCCAGCATTTT.

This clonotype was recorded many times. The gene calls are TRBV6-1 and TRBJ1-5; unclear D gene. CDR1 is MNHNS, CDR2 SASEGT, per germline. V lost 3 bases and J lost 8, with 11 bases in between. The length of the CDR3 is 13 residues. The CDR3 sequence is CASSERVSEPQHF. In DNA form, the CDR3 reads TGTGCCAGCAGTGAGAGGGTCTCCGAGCCCCAGCATTTT.

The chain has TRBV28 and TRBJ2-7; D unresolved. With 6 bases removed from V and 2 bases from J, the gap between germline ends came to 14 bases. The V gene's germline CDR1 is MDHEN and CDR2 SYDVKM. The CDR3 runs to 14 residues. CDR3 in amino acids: CASSSHPITYEQYF. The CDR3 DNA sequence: TGTGCCAGCAGCTCTCATCCTATAACCTACGAGCAGTACTTC.

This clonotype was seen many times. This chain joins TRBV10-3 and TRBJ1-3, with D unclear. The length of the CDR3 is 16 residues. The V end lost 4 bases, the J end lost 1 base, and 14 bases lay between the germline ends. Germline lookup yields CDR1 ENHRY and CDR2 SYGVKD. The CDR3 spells CAISGARQASGNTIYF. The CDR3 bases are TGTGCCATCAGTGGGGCACGGCAGGCATCTGGAAACACCATATATTTT.

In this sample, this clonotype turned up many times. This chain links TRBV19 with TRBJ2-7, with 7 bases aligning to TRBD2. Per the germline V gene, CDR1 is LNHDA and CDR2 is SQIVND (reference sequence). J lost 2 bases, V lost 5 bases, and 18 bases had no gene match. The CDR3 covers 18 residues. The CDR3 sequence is CASSASLAGREFTYEQYF. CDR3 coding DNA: TGTGCCAGTAGTGCAAGTCTGGCAGGGCGGGAGTTTACCTACGAGCAGTACTTC.

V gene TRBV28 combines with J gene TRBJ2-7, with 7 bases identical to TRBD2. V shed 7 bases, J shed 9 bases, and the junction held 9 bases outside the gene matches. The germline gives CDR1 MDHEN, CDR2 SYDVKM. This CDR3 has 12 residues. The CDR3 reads CASKAAGRVQYF. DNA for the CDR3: TGTGCCAGCAAGGCGGCAGGGAGGGTGCAGTACTTC.

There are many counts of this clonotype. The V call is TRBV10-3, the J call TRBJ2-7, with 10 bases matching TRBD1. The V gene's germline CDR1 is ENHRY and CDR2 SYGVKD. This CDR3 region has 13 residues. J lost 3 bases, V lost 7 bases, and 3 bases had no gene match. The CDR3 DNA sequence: TGTGCCATCAAAGGGACAGGGGTCTACGAGCAGTACTTC. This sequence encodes CAIKGTGVYEQYF.

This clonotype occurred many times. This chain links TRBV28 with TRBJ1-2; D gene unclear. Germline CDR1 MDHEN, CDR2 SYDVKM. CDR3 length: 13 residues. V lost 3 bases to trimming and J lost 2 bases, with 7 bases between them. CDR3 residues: CASSLSLNYGYTF. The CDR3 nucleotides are TGTGCCAGCAGTTTGAGCCTCAACTATGGCTACACCTTC.

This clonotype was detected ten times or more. CDR3 sequence reads: CSVRTATYEQYF. Written as DNA, the CDR3 is TGCAGCGTGCGGACGGCGACCTACGAGCAGTACTTC. This chain joins TRBV29-1 and TRBJ2-7; D is unclear. Germline loops: CDR1 SQVTM, CDR2 ANQGSEA. Trimming removed 6 bases from V and 2 bases from J, with 11 bases in between. This CDR3 has 12 amino acids.

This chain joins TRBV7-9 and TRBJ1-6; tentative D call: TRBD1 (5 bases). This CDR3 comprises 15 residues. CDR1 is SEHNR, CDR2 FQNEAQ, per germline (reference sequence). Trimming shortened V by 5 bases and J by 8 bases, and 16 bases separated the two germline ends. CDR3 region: CASSQPGQRHSPLHF. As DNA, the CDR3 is TGTGCCAGCAGCCAGCCCGGACAAAGGCATTCACCCCTCCACTTT.

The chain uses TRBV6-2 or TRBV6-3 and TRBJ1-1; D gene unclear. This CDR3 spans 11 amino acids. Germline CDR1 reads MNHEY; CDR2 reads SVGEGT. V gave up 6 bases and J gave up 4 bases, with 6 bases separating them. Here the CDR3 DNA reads TGTGCCAGCAGGGTTACCACTGAAGCTTTCTTT. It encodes CASRVTTEAFF.

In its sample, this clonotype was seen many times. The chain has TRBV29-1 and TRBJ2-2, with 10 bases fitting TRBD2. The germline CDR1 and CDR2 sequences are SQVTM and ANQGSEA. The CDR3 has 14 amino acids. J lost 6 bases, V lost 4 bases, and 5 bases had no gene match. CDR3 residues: CSVVASGSSGELFF. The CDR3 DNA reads TGCAGCGTTGTTGCTAGCGGGAGCTCCGGGGAGCTGTTTTTT.

CDR3 loop: CASSLTPGGPYEQYF. CDR3 bases: TGTGCCAGCAGCCTAACGCCGGGAGGTCCTTACGAGCAGTACTTC. The V and J genes are TRBV7-2 and TRBJ2-7, with 7 bases that match TRBD2. The V gene's germline CDR1 is SGHTA and CDR2 FQGNSA. There are 15 residues in the CDR3. V lost 5 bases to trimming and J lost 4 bases; unmatched junction nucleotides: 11.

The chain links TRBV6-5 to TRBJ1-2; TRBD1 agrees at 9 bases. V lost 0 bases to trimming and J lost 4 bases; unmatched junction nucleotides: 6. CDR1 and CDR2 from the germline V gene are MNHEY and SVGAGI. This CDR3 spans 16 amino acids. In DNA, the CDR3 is TGTGCCAGCAGTTACTCGGGACAGGGTACTCTCTATGGCTACACCTTC. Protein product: CASSYSGQGTLYGYTF.

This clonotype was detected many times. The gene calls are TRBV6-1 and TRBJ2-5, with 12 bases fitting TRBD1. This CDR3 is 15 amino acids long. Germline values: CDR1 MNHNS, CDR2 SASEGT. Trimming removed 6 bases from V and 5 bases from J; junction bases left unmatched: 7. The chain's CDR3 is CASSPRDRGQETQYF. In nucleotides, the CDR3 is TGTGCCAGCAGCCCCCGGGACAGGGGGCAGGAGACCCAGTACTTC.

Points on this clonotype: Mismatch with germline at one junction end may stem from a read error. In DNA form, the CDR3 reads TGTCCCAGCAGCTCCCCTGACAGAAACAATCAGCCCCAGCATTTT. Its translation: CPSSSPDRNNQPQHF. This rearrangement joins TRBV28 to TRBJ1-5, with D maybe TRBD1 (5 bases). The CDR3 is 15 residues long. The V gene's germline CDR1 is MDHEN and CDR2 SYDVKM.

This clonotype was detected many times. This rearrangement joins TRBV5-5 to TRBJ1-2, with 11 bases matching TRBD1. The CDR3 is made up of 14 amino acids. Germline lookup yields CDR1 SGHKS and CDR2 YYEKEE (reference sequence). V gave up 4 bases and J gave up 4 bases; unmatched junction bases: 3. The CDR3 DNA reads TGTGCCAGCAGCAGGACAGGGGGCGGCTATGGCTACACCTTC. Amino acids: CASSRTGGGYGYTF.

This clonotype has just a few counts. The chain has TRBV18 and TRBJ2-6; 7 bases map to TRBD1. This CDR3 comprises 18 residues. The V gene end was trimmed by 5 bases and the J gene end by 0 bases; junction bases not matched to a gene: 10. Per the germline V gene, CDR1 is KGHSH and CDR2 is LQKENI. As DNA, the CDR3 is TGTGCCAGCTCAACTACTGCAGGGGACAGCTCTGGGGCCAACGTCCTGACTTTC. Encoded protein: CASSTTAGDSSGANVLTF.

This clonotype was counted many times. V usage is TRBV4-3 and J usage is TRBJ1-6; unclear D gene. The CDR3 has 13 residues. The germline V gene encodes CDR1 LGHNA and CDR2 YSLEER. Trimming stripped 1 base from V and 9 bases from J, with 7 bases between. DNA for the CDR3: TGCGCCAGCAGCCAAGGACTCAGTTCACCCCTCCACTTT. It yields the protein CASSQGLSSPLHF.

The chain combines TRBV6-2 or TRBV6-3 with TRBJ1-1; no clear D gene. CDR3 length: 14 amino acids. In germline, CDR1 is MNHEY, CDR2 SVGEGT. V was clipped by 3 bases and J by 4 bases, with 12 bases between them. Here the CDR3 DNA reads TGTGCCAGCAGTTATGGGGAAAAGGGCACTGAAGCTTTCTTT. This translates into CASSYGEKGTEAFF.

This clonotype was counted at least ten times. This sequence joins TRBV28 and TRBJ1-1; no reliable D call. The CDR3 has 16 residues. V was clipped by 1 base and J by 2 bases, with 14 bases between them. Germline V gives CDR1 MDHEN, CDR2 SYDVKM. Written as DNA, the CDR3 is TGTGCCAGCAGTTTATCGGGTGGGCGACTAAACACTGAAGCTTTCTTT. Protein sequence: CASSLSGGRLNTEAFF.

CDR3: CASSQTGIYRNEQYF. CDR3 DNA sequence: TGTGCCAGCAGCCAAACAGGGATATACCGGAACGAGCAGTACTTC. V and J are TRBV6-1 and TRBJ2-7, with a possible D match to TRBD1 (6 bases). CDR3 size: 15 residues. Germline loops: CDR1 MNHNS, CDR2 SASEGT. The V and J ends lost 6 bases and 5 bases respectively, with 20 bases between them.

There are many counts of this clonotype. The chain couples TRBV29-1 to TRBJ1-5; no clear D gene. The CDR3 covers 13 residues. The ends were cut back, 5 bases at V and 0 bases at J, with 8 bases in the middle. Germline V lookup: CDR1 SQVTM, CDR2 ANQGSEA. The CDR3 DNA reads TGCAGCGTTCGAAAGGATAGCAATCAGCCCCAGCATTTT. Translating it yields CSVRKDSNQPQHF.

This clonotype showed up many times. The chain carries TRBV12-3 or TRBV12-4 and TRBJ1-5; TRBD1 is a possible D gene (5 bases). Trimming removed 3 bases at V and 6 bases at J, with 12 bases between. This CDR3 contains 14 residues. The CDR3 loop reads CASSFGGDGQPQHF. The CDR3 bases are TGTGCCAGCAGTTTTGGGGGAGACGGTCAGCCCCAGCATTTT.

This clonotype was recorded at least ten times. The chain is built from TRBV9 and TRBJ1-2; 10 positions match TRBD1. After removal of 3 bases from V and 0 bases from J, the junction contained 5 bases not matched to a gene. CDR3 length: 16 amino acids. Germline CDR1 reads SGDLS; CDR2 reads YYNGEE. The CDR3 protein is CASSAYGTGANYGYTF. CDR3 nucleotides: TGTGCCAGCAGCGCCTACGGGACAGGGGCTAACTATGGCTACACCTTC.

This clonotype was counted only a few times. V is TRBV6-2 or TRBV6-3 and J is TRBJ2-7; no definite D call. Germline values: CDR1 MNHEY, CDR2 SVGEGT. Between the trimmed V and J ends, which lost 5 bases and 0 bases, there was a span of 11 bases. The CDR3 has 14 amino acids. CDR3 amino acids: CASSGRSRSYEQYF. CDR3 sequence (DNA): TGTGCCAGCAGTGGGCGATCCCGCTCCTACGAGCAGTACTTC.